A selection of T cell receptor beta chains follows, all from one sample in a study of OX40 agonist ivuxolimab in advanced cancers. The data were produced by immunoSEQ multiplex PCR, yet TCRdb's version contains in-frame clones alone and is incomplete. The sample has 8,000 to 11,000 clones; 77% are singletons. The sequencing here drew on CD4+ or CD8+ T cells sorted from blood, taken in a trial of the OX40 agonist ivuxolimab. These receptors were obtained from an adult with an advanced solid tumor such as melanoma, head and neck, liver or kidney cancer. The CDR3 runs from the conserved cysteine through the conserved F or W. A D gene is named only where the DNA matches it firmly. Clone size, where shown, is once, few, many, or a class for clones that have expanded.

TRBJ2-3	TRBD2	TRBV6-1	-	CASSWEGSTDTQYF	TGTGCCAGCAGTTGGGAGGGGAGCACAGATACGCAGTATTTT
TRBJ2-1	TRBD2	TRBV9	-	CASSPSIPTSGPFF	TGTGCCAGCAGCCCGAGCATCCCGACTAGCGGGCCGTTCTTC
TRBJ1-2	TRBD1	TRBV6-5	-	CASTPARDRGNGYTF	TGTGCCAGCACCCCAGCCAGGGACAGGGGTAATGGCTACACCTTC
TRBJ2-7	TRBD1	TRBV10-3	-	CAISGETGDEQYF	TGTGCCATCAGTGGAGAGACAGGGGACGAGCAGTACTTC
TRBJ2-5	-	TRBV6-1	once	CASSWTREFQYF	TGTGCCAGCAGTTGGACCCGGGAGTTCCAGTACTTC
TRBJ2-3	TRBD2	TRBV5-6	-	CASSEAGGTDTQYF	TGTGCCAGCAGTGAAGCGGGAGGCACAGATACGCAGTATTTT
TRBJ1-1	-	TRBV28	-	CASSPPGATEAFF	TGTGCCAGCAGTCCCCCAGGGGCGACTGAAGCTTTCTTT
TRBJ1-5	TRBD1	TRBV9	few	CASSSGSGGQPQHF	TGTGCCAGCAGCTCAGGGTCAGGGGGGCAGCCCCAGCATTTT
TRBJ1-4	-	TRBV28	-	CASTGGSTNEKLFF	TGTGCCAGCACCGGCGGGAGCACTAATGAAAAACTGTTTTTT
TRBJ2-6	TRBD1	TRBV27	-	CASSKKGGYGANVLTF	TGTGCCAGCAGCAAAAAAGGGGGCTACGGGGCCAACGTCCTGACTTTC
TRBJ2-7	TRBD2	TRBV15	-	CATSREAGGIYEQYF	TGTGCCACCAGCAGAGAAGCGGGAGGGATTTACGAGCAGTACTTC
TRBJ2-1	TRBD1	TRBV10-3	-	CATLDGQGYNEQFF	TGTGCCACCCTGGACGGACAGGGTTACAATGAGCAGTTCTTC
TRBJ1-5	-	TRBV6-5	-	CASSYGTGDGWHF	TGTGCCAGCAGTTATGGGACGGGGGACGGTTGGCATTTT
TRBJ1-1	TRBD1	TRBV5-1	-	CASRKTGGTEAFF	TGCGCCAGCCGGAAAACAGGGGGCACTGAAGCTTTCTTT
TRBJ1-5	TRBD1	TRBV6-5	few	CATQGIQPQHF	TGTGCCACACAGGGGATCCAGCCCCAGCATTTT
TRBJ1-3	TRBD1	TRBV9	-	CASSVTGGTGNTIYF	TGTGCCAGCAGCGTAACAGGGGGCACTGGAAACACCATATATTTT
TRBJ1-2	TRBD1	TRBV2	-	CASRDRGFYGYTF	TGTGCCAGCCGGGACAGGGGATTCTATGGCTACACCTTC
TRBJ2-7	TRBD1	TRBV5-1	-	CASSLRQGAQVEQYF	TGCGCCAGCAGCTTAAGACAGGGGGCGCAAGTCGAGCAGTACTTC
TRBJ1-5	-	TRBV5-8	-	CASSFGGSGGQPQHF	TGTGCCAGCAGCTTTGGAGGGTCGGGCGGTCAGCCCCAGCATTTT
TRBJ2-1	-	TRBV7-6	-	CASSLDTGGHSYNEQFF	TGTGCCAGCAGCTTAGATACGGGGGGCCACTCCTACAATGAGCAGTTCTTC
TRBJ1-3	-	TRBV30	-	CAWRRGNTIYF	TGTGCCTGGCGCCGTGGAAACACCATATATTTT
TRBJ2-7	-	TRBV15	-	CATSRGDNSYEQYF	TGTGCCACCAGCAGAGGGGACAACTCCTACGAGCAGTACTTC
TRBJ2-3	-	TRBV19	once	CASSPTVSSTDTQYF	TGTGCCAGTAGCCCGACAGTATCTAGCACAGATACGCAGTATTTT
TRBJ2-1	-	TRBV19	-	CASSITGNNEQFF	TGTGCCAGTAGTATTACGGGTAACAATGAGCAGTTCTTC
TRBJ2-5	-	TRBV27	-	CASSLGGPATQYF	TGTGCCAGCAGTTTAGGGGGGCCTGCGACCCAGTACTTC
TRBJ2-7	TRBD2	TRBV27	-	CASSSEHHLAGAYEQYF	TGTGCCAGCAGTTCAGAACACCATCTAGCGGGAGCCTACGAGCAGTACTTC
TRBJ2-1	TRBD2	TRBV11-3	-	CASSLLAGEGNEQFF	TGTGCCAGCAGCCTACTAGCGGGAGAAGGCAATGAGCAGTTCTTC
TRBJ2-1	-	TRBV10-2	few	CASSEMNNEQFF	TGCGCCAGCAGTGAGATGAACAATGAGCAGTTCTTC
TRBJ2-7	TRBD2	TRBV4-1	once	CASSPGGSGAPYEQYF	TGCGCCAGCAGCCCGGGAGGTAGCGGGGCCCCCTACGAGCAGTACTTC
TRBJ1-5	TRBD1	TRBV30	-	CAWRGQASNQPQHF	TGTGCCTGGAGGGGACAGGCTAGCAATCAGCCCCAGCATTTT
TRBJ2-3	TRBD2	TRBV5-4	-	CASSDLAGEADTQYF	TGTGCCAGCAGCGACCTAGCGGGAGAGGCAGATACGCAGTATTTT
TRBJ2-4	-	TRBV5-1	-	CASMEGAVQNIQYF	TGCGCCAGCATGGAGGGGGCAGTGCAAAACATTCAGTACTTC
TRBJ1-1	-	TRBV30	few	CAWGTGPHTEAFF	TGTGCCTGGGGTACAGGGCCCCACACTGAAGCTTTCTTT
TRBJ1-2	-	TRBV11-2	-	CASSWGINGYTF	TGTGCCAGCAGCTGGGGTATTAATGGCTACACCTTC
TRBJ1-4	-	TRBV19	-	CAAGNEKLFF	TGTGCCGCGGGGAATGAAAAACTGTTTTTT
TRBJ2-7	TRBD2	TRBV6-1	once	CASSDPGTSGKNEQYF	TGTGCCAGCAGTGATCCAGGGACTAGCGGGAAGAACGAGCAGTACTTC
TRBJ1-3	-	TRBV28	-	CASSVHSGNTIYF	TGTGCCAGCAGTGTCCACTCTGGAAACACCATATATTTT
TRBJ1-5	-	TRBV27	-	CASSFGRDQPQHF	TGTGCCAGCAGTTTCGGGAGAGATCAGCCCCAGCATTTT
TRBJ2-1	TRBD2	TRBV4-1	-	CASSQVELAGRDEQFF	TGCGCCAGCAGCCAAGTAGAACTAGCGGGTAGAGATGAGCAGTTCTTC
TRBJ2-1	-	TRBV6-4	-	CASSDFAKNEQFF	TGTGCCAGCAGTGACTTCGCCAAGAATGAGCAGTTCTTC
TRBJ2-6	-	TRBV6-1	-	CARSETQSSGANVLTF	TGTGCCAGGAGCGAAACCCAAAGCTCTGGGGCCAACGTCCTGACTTTC
TRBJ1-2	-	TRBV6-6	-	CASSYSAEVDGYTF	TGTGCCAGCAGTTACTCGGCAGAAGTCGATGGCTACACCTTC
TRBJ1-1	-	TRBV19	-	CASINGNTEAFF	TGTGCCAGTATTAATGGGAACACTGAAGCTTTCTTT
TRBJ1-1	TRBD1	TRBV19	-	CASRGQGATEAFF	TGTGCCAGTAGGGGACAGGGGGCCACTGAAGCTTTCTTT